This T cell receptor (beta chain) was sequenced in a study of graft-versus-host responses after intestinal transplantation. Study at large: All recipients got anti-thymocyte globulin induction, then tacrolimus and steroids for 2 to 4 years. General study findings and limits: The presence of high graft-versus-host to host-versus-graft clonal ratios in allografts characterized patients with graft-donor T cell macrochimerism. GvH clones were identified in recipient marrow, with some first appearing in ileum or blood.

There are 15 residues in the CDR3. V lost 6 bases and J 3 bases, leaving 16 bases between the germline ends. From germline, CDR1 is MNHNS and CDR2 SASEGT. Regarding this clone: Its antigen remains unknown.

This table comes from immunoSEQ multiplex PCR, and its TCRdb copy is limited to in-frame clones, with some not included. The table includes 99,000 or so clones, about 84% detected once. This TCR came from a human patient who received an intestinal transplant, so some T cells may come from the graft donor. Source: PBMCs, taken 255 days after intestinal transplant. This rearrangement joins TRBV6-1 to TRBJ2-3, with D perhaps matching TRBD2 (5 bases). This CDR3 reads CASRSGLGYTDTQYF. CDR3 sequence (DNA): TGTGCCAGCAGATCCGGACTGGGCTATACAGATACGCAGTATTTT.